Below, 5 T cell receptor beta chains from the same sample are listed, as sequenced in a study of T cell responses to AZD1222 COVID-19 vaccine. Clones were read by immunoSEQ multiplex PCR, and TCRdb kept only the in-frame ones, dropping some. The sample consists of around 140,000 clones, 85% to 95% of them appearing once. The sequencing used peripheral blood, collected after recovery from COVID-19. These receptors were obtained from an adult who had recovered from COVID-19.

This clone was seen once. This rearrangement joins TRBV2 to TRBJ1-2, with no clear D. Germline CDR1 SNHLY, CDR2 FYNNEI. The CDR3 is made up of 15 amino acids. V was cut by 3 bases and J by 5 bases, with 16 bases left in between. This CDR3 is CASSDDTRIGYGYTF. CDR3 DNA: TGTGCCAGCAGTGATGACACGCGAATAGGATATGGCTACACCTTC.

V and J are TRBV10-3 and TRBJ1-6, with D unresolved. Germline CDR1 ENHRY, CDR2 SYGVKD. The CDR3 has 15 amino acids. Trimming took off 3 bases at V and 3 bases at J, with 9 bases between the two ends. The CDR3 sequence is CAISDEGNYNSPLHF. CDR3 DNA: TGTGCCATCAGTGATGAAGGGAACTATAATTCACCCCTCCACTTT.

The rearrangement links TRBV28 to TRBJ1-4, with 7 bases lining up with TRBD1. J was trimmed by 8 bases and V by 5 bases; bases with no gene match: 11. Germline V gives CDR1 MDHEN, CDR2 SYDVKM. This CDR3 comprises 15 residues. The CDR3 sequence: CASSQPGTVREKLFF. CDR3 DNA: TGTGCCAGCAGTCAACCCGGGACAGTCAGAGAAAAACTGTTTTTT.

J is TRBJ1-1 and V is TRBV3-1 (or the pseudogene TRBV3-2); D is unclear. With 5 bases removed from V and 2 bases from J, the gap between germline ends came to 12 bases. The CDR3 is made up of 14 amino acids. Germline values: CDR1 LGHDT, CDR2 YNNKEL (reference sequence). The CDR3 spells CASSSFGDNTEAFF. The CDR3 DNA is TGTGCCAGCAGCTCATTTGGGGATAACACTGAAGCTTTCTTT.

V and J are TRBV3-1 (or the pseudogene TRBV3-2) and TRBJ2-3; D might be TRBD1 or TRBD2, each matching 5 bases. The CDR3 is 15 residues long. V was shortened by 3 bases and J by 0 bases, with 10 bases between the two germline ends. Germline loops: CDR1 LGHDT, CDR2 YNNKEL (reference sequence). The CDR3: CASSQGVSSTDTQYF. In nucleotides, the CDR3 is TGTGCCAGCAGCCAGGGGGTATCTAGCACAGATACGCAGTATTTT.